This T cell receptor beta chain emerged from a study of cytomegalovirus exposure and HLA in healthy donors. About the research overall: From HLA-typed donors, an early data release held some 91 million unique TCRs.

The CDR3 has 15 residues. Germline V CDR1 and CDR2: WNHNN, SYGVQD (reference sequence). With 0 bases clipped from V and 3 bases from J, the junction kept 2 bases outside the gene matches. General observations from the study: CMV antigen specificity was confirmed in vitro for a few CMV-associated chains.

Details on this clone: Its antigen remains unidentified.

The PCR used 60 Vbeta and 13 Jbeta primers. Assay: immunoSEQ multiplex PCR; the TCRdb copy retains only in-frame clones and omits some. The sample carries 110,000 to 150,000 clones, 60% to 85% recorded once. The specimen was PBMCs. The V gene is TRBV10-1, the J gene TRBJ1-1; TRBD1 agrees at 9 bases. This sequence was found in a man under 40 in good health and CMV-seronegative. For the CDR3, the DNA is TGCGCCAGCAGTGAGTCGACAGGGGGTCACACTGAAGCTTTCTTT. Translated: CASSESTGGHTEAFF.